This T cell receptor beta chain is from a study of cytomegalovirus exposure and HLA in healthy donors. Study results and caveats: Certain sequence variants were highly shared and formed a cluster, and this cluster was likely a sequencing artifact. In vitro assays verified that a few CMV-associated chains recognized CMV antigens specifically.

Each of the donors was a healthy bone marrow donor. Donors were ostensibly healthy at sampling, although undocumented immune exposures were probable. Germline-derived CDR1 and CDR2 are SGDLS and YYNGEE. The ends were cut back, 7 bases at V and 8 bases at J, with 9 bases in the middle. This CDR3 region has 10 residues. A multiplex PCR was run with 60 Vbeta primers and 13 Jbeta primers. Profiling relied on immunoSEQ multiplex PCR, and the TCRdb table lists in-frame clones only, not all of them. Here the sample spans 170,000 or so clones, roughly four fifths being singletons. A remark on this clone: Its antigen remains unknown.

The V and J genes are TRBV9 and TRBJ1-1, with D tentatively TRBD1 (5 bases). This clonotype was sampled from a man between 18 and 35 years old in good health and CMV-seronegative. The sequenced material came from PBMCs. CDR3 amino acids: CASAGREAFF. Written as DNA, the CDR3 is TGTGCCAGCGCGGGACGGGAAGCTTTCTTT.